Each of the 17 T cell receptor beta chains below was sequenced from the same sample in a study of cytomegalovirus exposure and HLA in healthy donors. This table comes from immunoSEQ multiplex PCR, and its TCRdb copy is limited to in-frame clones, with some not included. The table has 76,000 or so clones, approximately 95% seen once. The sample consisted of PBMCs. Receptor source: a woman aged 18-29 years in good health and CMV-seronegative.

The rearrangement joins TRBV19 to TRBJ2-6, with D unresolved. Germline-derived CDR1 and CDR2 are LNHDA and SQIVND (reference sequence). This CDR3 has 15 amino acids. V was cut by 2 bases and J by 0 bases, with 5 bases left in between. This chain's CDR3 is CASSITVSGANVLTF. The DNA of the CDR3 is TGTGCCAGTAGTATAACTGTCTCTGGGGCCAACGTCCTGACTTTC. Full variable domain (outside the CDR3, taken from reference TRBV19 and TRBJ2-6): DGGITQSPKYLFRKEGQNVTLSCEQNLNHDAMYWYRQDPGQGLRLIYYSQIVNDFQKGDIAEGYSVSREKKESFPLTVTSAQKNPTAFYLCASSITVSGANVLTFGAGSRLTVL.

V usage is TRBV12-5 and J usage is TRBJ1-2; D unclear. Germline CDR1 LGHNT, CDR2 FRNRAP. With 0 bases removed from V and 1 base from J, the gap between germline ends came to 12 bases. CDR3 length: 16 amino acids. The CDR3 region has the DNA TGTGCTAGTGGTTTGGTACAAAGCGGAGTTAACTATGGCTACACCTTC. It specifies CASGLVQSGVNYGYTF.

This clone was recorded once. The chain combines TRBV7-2 with TRBJ2-2; D gene unclear. V was shortened by 7 bases and J by 8 bases, with 14 bases between the two germline ends. Germline V gene sequence: CDR1 SGHTA, CDR2 FQGNSA. CDR3 length: 13 residues. The CDR3 reads CASTSGTVGELFF. CDR3 sequence (DNA): TGTGCCAGCACCTCGGGTACGGTTGGGGAGCTGTTTTTT. The complete variable domain, with remaining parts taken from reference TRBV7-2 and TRBJ2-2, reads GAGVSQSPSNKVTEKGKDVELRCDPISGHTALYWYRQSLGQGLEFLIYFQGNSAPDKSGLPSDRFSAERTGGSVSTLTIQRTQQEDSAVYLCASTSGTVGELFFGEGSRLTVL.

The chain employs TRBV5-8 and TRBJ2-1; D gene unclear. Germline V gives CDR1 SGHTS, CDR2 YDEGEE. The CDR3 covers 15 residues. V was shortened by 2 bases and J by 0 bases, with 9 bases between the two germline ends. CDR3 residues: CASSLTPLSYNEQFF. In DNA, the CDR3 is TGTGCCAGCAGCTTAACGCCACTCTCCTACAATGAGCAGTTCTTC.

This rearrangement joins TRBV7-9 to TRBJ1-2, with D tentatively TRBD1 (6 bases). The germline gives CDR1 SEHNR, CDR2 FQNEAQ (reference sequence). The CDR3 is made up of 15 amino acids. V was pared by 5 bases and J by 0 bases, with 13 bases between. DNA of the CDR3: TGTGCCAGCAGCATACAGGGAACAGCTAACTATGGCTACACCTTC. Encoded protein: CASSIQGTANYGYTF.

The J gene is TRBJ2-1, the V gene TRBV29-1; 8 bases map to TRBD2. The V gene end was trimmed by 0 bases and the J gene end by 13 bases; junction bases not matched to a gene: 17. Germline V gene data show CDR1 as SQVTM and CDR2 as ANQGSEA. The CDR3 extends over 16 amino acids. The CDR3 loop is CSVEDLILKSGSRQFF. The CDR3 DNA sequence: TGCAGCGTTGAAGATCTAATCTTAAAAAGCGGGAGTCGTCAGTTCTTC.

The J gene is TRBJ1-5, the V gene TRBV11-1; D possibly corresponds to TRBD1 (5 bases). The length of the CDR3 is 18 residues. Germline CDR1 is SGHAT and CDR2 is FQDESV (reference sequence). V was pared by 1 base and J by 4 bases, with 20 bases between. Here the CDR3 DNA reads TGTGCCAGCAGCTTAGGACAGTCGCTCCGGATTGGGAATCAGCCCCAGCATTTT. The encoded protein is CASSLGQSLRIGNQPQHF.

This chain links TRBV5-8 with TRBJ2-7; 10 bases align to TRBD2. Germline V gene lookup returns CDR1 SGHTS and CDR2 YDEGEE. J was trimmed by 7 bases and V by 2 bases; bases with no gene match: 9. This CDR3 has 15 amino acids. Here the CDR3 DNA reads TGTGCCAGCAGCTTCTCAGCGGGAGGGCCGTGGGAGCAGTACTTC. It encodes CASSFSAGGPWEQYF. Supplemented by reference TRBV5-8 and TRBJ2-7, the full variable domain reads EAGVTQSPTHLIKTRGQQATLRCSPISGHTSVYWYQQALGLGLQFLLWYDEGEERNRGNFPPRFSGRQFPNYSSELNVNALELEDSALYLCASSFSAGGPWEQYFGPGTRLTVT.

This clone was seen once. The J gene is TRBJ2-1, the V gene TRBV2; D uncertain. Germline CDR1 is SNHLY and CDR2 is FYNNEI. CDR3 length: 11 residues. Trimming left V 4 bases short and J 8 bases short, with 6 bases between. The DNA for the CDR3 is TGTGCCAGCAGTGTATTCGATGAGCAGTTCTTC. Translated, it gives CASSVFDEQFF.

The chain combines TRBV2 with TRBJ2-2; possibly TRBD1 for D (6 bases). CDR3 length: 14 residues. V was shortened by 6 bases and J by 4 bases, with 12 bases between the two germline ends. Germline V lookup: CDR1 SNHLY, CDR2 FYNNEI. The CDR3 is CASSTSGATGELFF. The CDR3 DNA follows: TGTGCCAGCAGCACTTCAGGGGCCACCGGGGAGCTGTTTTTT.

The rearrangement links TRBV5-5 to TRBJ1-1; TRBD1 might be the D (5 bases). Germline V gene data show CDR1 as SGHKS and CDR2 as YYEKEE (reference sequence). Trimming pared 1 base from V and 3 bases from J, leaving 16 bases between. The CDR3 spans 16 residues. The CDR3 sequence: CASSLRYRDLHTEAFF. CDR3 DNA: TGTGCCAGCAGCTTGCGTTATAGGGACTTACACACTGAAGCTTTCTTT.

V gene TRBV4-1 combines with J gene TRBJ2-5, with 8 bases aligning to TRBD1. Germline V lookup: CDR1 MGHRA, CDR2 YSYEKL. J lost 1 base, V lost 5 bases, and 12 bases had no gene match. The CDR3 extends over 17 amino acids. CDR3 bases: TGCGCCAGCAGCTCTCCACTCACAGGGGGTTCCCAAGAGACCCAGTACTTC. Amino acid sequence: CASSSPLTGGSQETQYF.

The rearrangement joins TRBV29-1 to TRBJ2-2, with 9 bases that match TRBD1. The CDR3 length is 14 residues. Germline V gives CDR1 SQVTM, CDR2 ANQGSEA. J gave up 4 bases and V 7 bases, and 7 bases lay outside the gene matches. CDR3 region: CSAIQGAGTGELFF. CDR3 coding DNA: TGCAGCGCCATACAGGGGGCGGGCACCGGGGAGCTGTTTTTT.

The chain employs TRBV30 and TRBJ2-3; 12 bases line up with TRBD2. Germline-derived CDR1 and CDR2 are GTSNPN and SVGIG (reference sequence). V trimming: 0 bases; J trimming: 1 base; junction bases outside the gene matches: 2. This CDR3 is 16 amino acids long. The DNA for the CDR3 is TGTGCCTGGAGTGTCCGGACTAGCGGGGGCACAGATACGCAGTATTTT. As protein: CAWSVRTSGGTDTQYF.

The chain links TRBV21-1 to TRBJ2-7; the table's D gene call, TRBD1, was not cross checked with the DNA. TRBV21-1 is designated a pseudogene. The CDR3 length is 15 residues. The CDR3 protein is CARTKEGTGAYEQYF. CDR3 nucleotides: TGTGCCAGAACAAAAGAGGGGACAGGAGCCTACGAGCAGTACTTC.

V is TRBV19 and J is TRBJ2-7; 7 nucleotides align to TRBD1. Per germline, CDR1 LNHDA and CDR2 SQIVND (reference sequence). With 11 bases clipped from V and 4 bases from J, the junction kept 11 bases outside the gene matches. The CDR3 extends over 13 amino acids. CDR3 amino acids: CASSPGQNYEQYF. The CDR3 DNA reads TGTGCCTCTTCCCCGGGACAGAATTACGAGCAGTACTTC.

V gene TRBV7-9 combines with J gene TRBJ2-7, with a weak D call TRBD2 (5 bases). V lost 5 bases and J lost 2, with 10 bases in between. The CDR3 runs 13 residues. Germline V gene sequence: CDR1 SEHNR, CDR2 FQNEAQ (reference sequence). In DNA form, the CDR3 reads TGTGCCAGCAGCGCCCCCGGGACCTACGAGCAGTACTTC. The encoded protein is CASSAPGTYEQYF. Full variable domain (rest looked up from reference TRBV7-9 and TRBJ2-7): DTGVSQNPRHKITKRGQNVTFRCDPISEHNRLYWYRQTLGQGPEFLTYFQNEAQLEKSRLLSDRFSAERPKGSFSTLEIQRTEQGDSAMYLCASSAPGTYEQYFGPGTRLTVT.